This TCR beta chain was recorded in a study of CD8+ T cells in alopecia areata. Study-wide results and caveats: In scalp and blood during tofacitinib, many expanded lesional clones persisted. Under tofacitinib, fewer expanded CD8+ clones appeared among the top 100 scalp clones.

This clone was counted a few times. The antigen is undetermined. Investigators isolated RNA and reverse transcribed it into cDNA to act as the sequencing template. The table came from immunoSEQ multiplex PCR; TCRdb's copy has only in-frame clones and leaves some out. The sample lists around 270,000 clones, roughly 64% occurring once. This CDR3 contains 13 residues. The ends were cut back, 4 bases at V and 0 bases at J, with 6 bases in the middle. The germline gives CDR1 SGHDN, CDR2 FVKESK. Sample treatment: oral pan-JAK inhibitor, 5-10 mg twice daily. Those with alopecia areata gave lesional scalp punch biopsies and peripheral blood.

The sequences come from CD4+ T cells sorted from blood, collected at week 24, from a patient treated with tofacitinib. The chain links TRBV14 to TRBJ1-1; D unclear. This clonotype originated in a human donor with alopecia areata. CDR3 sequence reads: CASSLSMNTEAFF. DNA of the CDR3: TGTGCCAGCAGCCTTAGTATGAACACTGAAGCTTTCTTT.